Listed here are 20 T cell receptor beta chains from one sample, sequenced in a study of shared clonotypes between healthy human individuals (dated by TCRdb to 2019 to 2021). Libraries were constructed by the immunoSEQ multiplex PCR assay. TCRdb took over this immuneACCESS table, retaining in-frame rearrangements with V and J assigned. Such tables are incomplete; in checked studies, under half of the missing clones stem from an unresolved V gene, and the remainder is unexplained. This sample is represented by millions of clones; roughly 94% of them were singletons. 0.1% to 0.15% of the sample rests with the top ten. Source material: naive CD4+ T cells sorted from blood. The sample's cell subset or site label, in plain terms: CD45RA+ positively selected. These receptors all stem from a man aged 18 to 35 in good health.

V gene TRBV5-4 combines with J gene TRBJ1-6; 7 bases map to TRBD1. CDR3 length: 14 amino acids. Trimming cost V 3 bases and J 8 bases; bases outside gene matches: 5. The germline V gene encodes CDR1 SGHNT and CDR2 YYREEE (reference sequence). CDR3 in DNA: TGTGCCAGCAGCTCGGACAGGTCTGATTCACCCCTCCACTTT. Translated: CASSSDRSDSPLHF. The full variable domain, in which reference TRBV5-4 and TRBJ1-6 provide the parts outside the CDR3, is ETGVTQSPTHLIKTRGQQVTLRCSSQSGHNTVSWYQQALGQGPQFIFQYYREEENGRGNFPPRFSGLQFPNYSSELNVNALELDDSALYLCASSSDRSDSPLHFGNGTRLTVT.

The chain carries TRBV29-1 and TRBJ2-1; 12 bases map to TRBD2. The CDR3 has 20 residues. From germline, CDR1 is SQVTM and CDR2 ANQGSEA. The J segment lost 1 base and the V segment lost 2 bases, leaving 15 bases of the junction unmatched. The CDR3 DNA is TGCAGCGTTGAATCTTCCTCTAGCGGGAGGGTTCTAGTATCCTACAATGAGCAGTTCTTC. Its translation: CSVESSSSGRVLVSYNEQFF.

The J gene is TRBJ1-2, the V gene TRBV7-2; the D gene is possibly TRBD1 (5 bases). Looked up from germline, CDR1 is SGHTA and CDR2 is FQGNSA. V was trimmed by 4 bases and J by 4 bases, leaving 13 bases between them. The CDR3 is 14 residues long. The CDR3 DNA reads as TGTGCCAGCAGCTCGAAAACTGGGGGCTATGGCTACACCTTC. Protein product: CASSSKTGGYGYTF.

The V call is TRBV4-1, the J call TRBJ2-2; D tentatively fits TRBD1 or TRBD2 (6 bases each). The CDR3 consists of 15 residues. Germline CDR1 and CDR2: MGHRA and YSYEKL. Trimming left V 0 bases short and J 7 bases short, with 12 bases between. CDR3 sequence: CASSQDSKGGGELFF. Here the CDR3 DNA reads TGCGCCAGCAGCCAAGATAGCAAGGGGGGCGGGGAGCTGTTTTTT.

As regards this clone: A much larger clone differs by one base, so this may be a read error. The CDR3 protein is CASRSQGNTEAFF. The CDR3 nucleotides are TGTGCCAGCAGGTCACAGGGGAACACTGAAGCTTTCTTT. The chain has TRBV28 and TRBJ1-1; possibly TRBD1 for D (6 bases). The V gene's germline CDR1 is MDHEN and CDR2 SYDVKM. V was cut by 6 bases and J by 1 base, with 9 bases left in between. The CDR3 spans 13 residues.

This rearrangement joins TRBV5-1 to TRBJ2-5; 12 bases agree with TRBD2. Germline V gives CDR1 SGHRS, CDR2 YFSETQ. CDR3 length: 16 residues. The ends lost 4 bases at V and 2 bases at J; junction bases unmatched: 6. The chain's CDR3 is CASSASGGAAQETQYF. The CDR3 DNA is TGCGCCAGCAGCGCTAGCGGGGGGGCCGCTCAAGAGACCCAGTACTTC.

J is TRBJ2-5 and V is TRBV27; tentatively, D is TRBD2 (6 bases). There are 13 residues in the CDR3. Trimming stripped 6 bases from V and 5 bases from J, with 13 bases between. Germline V gives CDR1 MNHEY, CDR2 SMNVEV (reference sequence). The CDR3 sequence: CASSPRERETQYF. CDR3 nucleotide sequence: TGTGCCAGCAGCCCGCGGGAAAGGGAGACCCAGTACTTC.

A note on this clone: The junction differs from germline at one of its ends, possibly a read error. The chain uses TRBV10-3 and TRBJ2-7, with D hard to call. The CDR3 is 11 amino acids. Germline-derived CDR1 and CDR2 are ENHRY and SYGVKD. The chain's CDR3 is CAIRWSYGQYF. The DNA of the CDR3 is TGTGCCATCAGATGGTCCTACGGGCAGTACTTC.

This clone turned up a few times. The same CDR3 is also encoded by other DNA sequences in this sample. The chain employs TRBV11-2 and TRBJ1-1; D is perhaps TRBD1 (5 bases). The germline V gene encodes CDR1 SGHAT and CDR2 FQNNGV. CDR3 length: 14 residues. The ends were cut back, 5 bases at V and 4 bases at J, with 14 bases in the middle. CDR3 sequence (DNA): TGTGCCAGCAGCCCTCAGGGATTGGGCACTGAAGCTTTCTTT. Amino acid sequence: CASSPQGLGTEAFF.

This chain uses TRBV5-1 with TRBJ2-5; tentatively, D is TRBD1 (6 bases). Germline values: CDR1 SGHRS, CDR2 YFSETQ. The CDR3 extends over 14 amino acids. Trimming took off 4 bases at V and 5 bases at J, with 15 bases between the two ends. DNA for the CDR3: TGCGCCAGCAGCCCGTCAGGGGCCCGGGAGACCCAGTACTTC. It translates to CASSPSGARETQYF.

The chain uses TRBV7-2 and TRBJ1-2; D may be TRBD1 (6 bases). The CDR3 length is 13 residues. Germline V gene data show CDR1 as SGHTA and CDR2 as FQGNSA. Between the trimmed V and J ends, which lost 5 bases and 9 bases, there was a span of 16 bases. CDR3: CASSPGPGASYTF. The CDR3 DNA sequence: TGTGCCAGCAGCCCTGGGCCGGGGGCCAGCTACACCTTC.

The gene calls are TRBV6-5 and TRBJ1-4; D is unresolved. The CDR3 sequence is 16 residues long. Trimming removed 0 bases from V and 10 bases from J, with 18 bases in between. Germline CDR1 reads MNHEY; CDR2 reads SVGAGI. CDR3 in amino acids: CASSYSIGGRPIKLFF. The CDR3, as DNA: TGTGCCAGCAGTTACTCGATAGGAGGGAGGCCAATAAAACTGTTTTTT.

The CDR3 loop reads CASSNGTVLDQPQHF. The CDR3, as DNA: TGTGCCAGCAGCAACGGGACAGTACTCGATCAGCCCCAGCATTTT. The chain recombines TRBV6-8 with TRBJ1-5; 7 bases map to TRBD1. The CDR3 is made up of 15 amino acids. V gave up 6 bases and J gave up 5 bases; unmatched junction bases: 10. The V gene's germline CDR1 is MNHGY and CDR2 SAAAGT.

The rearrangement joins TRBV10-1 to TRBJ2-4, with a weak D call TRBD2 (7 bases). Trimming took 0 bases from V and 5 from J, leaving 8 bases between them. This CDR3 has 14 residues. CDR1 WNHNN and CDR2 SYGVQD come from the germline V gene (reference sequence). CDR3 amino acids: CASSESGGQNIQYF. The DNA of the CDR3 is TGCGCCAGCAGTGAGTCGGGGGGGCAAAACATTCAGTACTTC.

This clone has just one count. The V gene is TRBV27, the J gene TRBJ1-5; D gene unclear. The germline V gene has CDR1 MNHEY and CDR2 SMNVEV (reference sequence). The CDR3 totals 13 residues. V lost 8 bases and J lost 2, with 10 bases in between. CDR3 amino acids: CASPPRGNQPQHF. The CDR3 region has the DNA TGTGCCAGCCCTCCACGGGGCAATCAGCCCCAGCATTTT.

Comment on this clone: Since a much larger clone is just one base distant, this may be a read error. CDR3 sequence: CASSWGNQPQHF. CDR3 DNA sequence: TGTGCCAGCAGTTGGGGCAATCAGCCCCAGCATTTT. This chain uses TRBV6-6 with TRBJ1-5; the D is unclear. The CDR3 loop spans 12 amino acids. V was cut by 4 bases and J by 2 bases, with 3 bases left in between. In germline, CDR1 is MNHNY, CDR2 SVGAGI (reference sequence).

V is TRBV28 and J is TRBJ2-7; D is uncertain. This CDR3 contains 14 residues. Trimming took 6 bases from V and 2 from J, leaving 14 bases between them. In germline, CDR1 is MDHEN, CDR2 SYDVKM. The CDR3 here is CASRRPGPTYEQYF. The CDR3 bases are TGTGCCAGCAGACGCCCGGGCCCCACCTACGAGCAGTACTTC.

J is TRBJ2-5 and V is TRBV19, with 11 nucleotides matching TRBD1. V dropped 6 bases and J dropped 4; count of bases not matched to a gene: 7. Germline CDR1 is LNHDA and CDR2 is SQIVND (reference sequence). This CDR3 has 15 amino acids. The CDR3 reads CASRGTGGARETQYF. For the CDR3, the DNA is TGTGCCAGTAGGGGGACAGGGGGTGCGAGAGAGACCCAGTACTTC.

The rearrangement uses TRBV19 and TRBJ1-3, with D unclear. Germline-derived CDR1 and CDR2 are LNHDA and SQIVND (reference sequence). The germline V and J ends were trimmed by 6 bases and 4 bases, with 16 bases remaining between them. This CDR3 spans 15 amino acids. The CDR3 loop is CASSPSVLVGNTIYF. CDR3 DNA sequence: TGTGCCAGTAGCCCGTCGGTCCTCGTGGGAAACACCATATATTTT.

This chain links TRBV6-5 with TRBJ1-3; no clear D. The germline gives CDR1 MNHEY, CDR2 SVGAGI. The V end lost 8 bases, the J end lost 0 bases, and 11 bases lay between the germline ends. The CDR3 length is 14 residues. The CDR3 bases are TGTGCCAGCTACGGCCAGATCTCTGGAAACACCATATATTTT. It yields the protein CASYGQISGNTIYF.